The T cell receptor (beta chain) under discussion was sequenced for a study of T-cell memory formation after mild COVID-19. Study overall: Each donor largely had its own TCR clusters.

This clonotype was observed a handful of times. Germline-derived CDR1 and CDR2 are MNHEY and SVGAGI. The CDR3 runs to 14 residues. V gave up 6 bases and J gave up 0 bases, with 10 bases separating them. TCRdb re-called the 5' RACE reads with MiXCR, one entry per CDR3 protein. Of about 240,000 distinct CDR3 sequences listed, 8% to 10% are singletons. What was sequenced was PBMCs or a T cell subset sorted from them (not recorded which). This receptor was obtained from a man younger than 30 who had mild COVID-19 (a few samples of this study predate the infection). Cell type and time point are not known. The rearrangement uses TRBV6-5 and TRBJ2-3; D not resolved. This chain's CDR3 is CASSRYQSTDTQYF. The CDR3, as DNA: TGTGCCAGCAGCCGATACCAGAGCACAGATACGCAGTATTTT.